This T cell receptor beta chain derives from a study of T cell responses to AZD1222 COVID-19 vaccine. Notes on the study in general: Donors in the cohort were predominantly white British and more often female, and clonal diversity was possibly underestimated. Per reports, nearly half of all spike-specific TCRs target regions that are unmutated in variants.

In the case of this clone: What it recognizes is unknown.

Repertoires were generated with immunoSEQ multiplex PCR, while TCRdb's copy carries only in-frame clones and drops some. The table records 60,000 to 90,000 clones, more than 75% of them present only once. The CDR3 runs to 15 residues. Germline-derived CDR1 and CDR2 are GTSNPN and SVGIG (reference sequence). Germline trimming cut 7 bases from V and 4 bases from J; bases unmatched to any gene: 8. This TCR derives from an adult who received the AZD1222 COVID-19 vaccine. Sequences were derived from peripheral blood, sampled 28 days after the second AZD1222 dose. V is TRBV30 and J is TRBJ2-6, with TRBD1 identical over 9 bases. CDR3 protein: CASGQGLVGANVLTF. CDR3 in DNA: TGTGCCTCGGGACAGGGACTCGTAGGGGCCAACGTCCTGACTTTC. The whole variable domain, filled in from reference TRBV30 and TRBJ2-6, reads SQTIHQWPATLVQPVGSPLSLECTVEGTSNPNLYWYRQAAGRGLQLLFYSVGIGQISSEVPQNLSASRPQDRQFILSSKKLLLSDSGFYLCASGQGLVGANVLTFGAGSRLTVL.